This TCR beta chain was identified in a study of PD-1 blockade in classical Hodgkin lymphoma. The study's findings and limits: The origin of the repertoire differences remains undefined, with disease activity or prior therapy as possible causes. The study found that TCR diversity rose significantly by C4D1 in CD4+ but not CD8+ cells. In newly diagnosed patients, baseline TCR diversity was reportedly below that of healthy donors.

Profiling relied on immunoSEQ multiplex PCR, and the TCRdb table lists in-frame clones only, not all of them. The sample lists tens of thousands of clones, approximately 70% seen once, with 3% in the top ten. A word on this clone: No antigen is known for it.

The germline gives CDR1 MNHNY, CDR2 SVGAGI (reference sequence). The V end was cut by 0 bases, the J end by 0 bases, with 8 bases between. This CDR3 has 15 amino acids. Every one of the patients relapsed after autologous stem cell transplantation (brentuximab vedotin exposure was variable). Patients showed best responses of complete response, partial response or progressive disease. The sequence derives from a human donor with classical Hodgkin lymphoma. Specimen: peripheral blood mononuclear cells (PBMCs), collected at baseline. This chain joins TRBV6-6 and TRBJ1-2; D is unresolved. The CDR3 sequence is CASSYSGGANYGYTF. CDR3 coding DNA: TGTGCCAGCAGTTACTCGGGCGGAGCTAACTATGGCTACACCTTC.